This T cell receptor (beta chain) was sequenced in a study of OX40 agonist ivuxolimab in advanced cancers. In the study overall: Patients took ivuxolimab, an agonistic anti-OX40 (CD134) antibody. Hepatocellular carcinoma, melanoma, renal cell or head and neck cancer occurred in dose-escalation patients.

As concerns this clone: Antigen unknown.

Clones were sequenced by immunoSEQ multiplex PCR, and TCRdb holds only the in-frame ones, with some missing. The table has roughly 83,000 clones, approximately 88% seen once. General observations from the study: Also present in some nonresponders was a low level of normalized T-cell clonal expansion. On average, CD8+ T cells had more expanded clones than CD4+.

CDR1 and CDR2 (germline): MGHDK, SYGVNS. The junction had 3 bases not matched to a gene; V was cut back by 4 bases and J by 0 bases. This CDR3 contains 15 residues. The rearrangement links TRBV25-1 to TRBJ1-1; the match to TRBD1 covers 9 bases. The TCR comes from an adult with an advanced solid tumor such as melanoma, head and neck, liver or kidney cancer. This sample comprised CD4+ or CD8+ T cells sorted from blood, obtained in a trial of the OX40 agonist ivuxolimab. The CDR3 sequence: CASSGTGALNTEAFF. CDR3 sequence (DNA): TGTGCCAGCAGTGGGACAGGGGCGCTGAACACTGAAGCTTTCTTT.